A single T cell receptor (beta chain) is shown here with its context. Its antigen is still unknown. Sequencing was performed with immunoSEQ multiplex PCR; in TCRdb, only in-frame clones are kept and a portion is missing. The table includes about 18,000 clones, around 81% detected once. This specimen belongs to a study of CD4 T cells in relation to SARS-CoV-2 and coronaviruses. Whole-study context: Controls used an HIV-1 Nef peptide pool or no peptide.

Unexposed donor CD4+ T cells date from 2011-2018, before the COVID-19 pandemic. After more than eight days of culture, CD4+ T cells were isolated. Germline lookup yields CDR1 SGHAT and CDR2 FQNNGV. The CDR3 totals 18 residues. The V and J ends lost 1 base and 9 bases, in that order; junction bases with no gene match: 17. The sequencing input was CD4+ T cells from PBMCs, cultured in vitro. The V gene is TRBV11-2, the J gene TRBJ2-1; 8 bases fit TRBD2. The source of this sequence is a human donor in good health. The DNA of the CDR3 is TGTGCCAGCAGCTTAGCGTTCGCCGGGACTAGGGGTTGGAGTGAGCAGTTCTTC. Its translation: CASSLAFAGTRGWSEQFF.